This T cell receptor (beta chain) comes out of a study of CD8 T cells in Susac syndrome. Reverse transcription of roughly 0.45 to 1 ug RNA was carried out with random hexamers. By means of immunoSEQ multiplex PCR, TCR beta CDR3 spanning 54 Vbeta and 13 Jbeta underwent amplification. MiXCR, run by TCRdb on the immunoSEQ multiplex PCR reads, gives a single entry per CDR3 protein. The sample lists about 130,000 distinct CDR3 sequences; 80% to 85% were seen once. This CDR3 has 15 residues. The germline V gene encodes CDR1 SGDLS and CDR2 YYNGEE. V gave up 0 bases and J gave up 5 bases, with 15 bases separating them. CD8+ and CD4+ T cells from blood underwent TCR beta sequencing. Negative isolation yielded CD4+ and CD8+ T cells, and FACS enriched TEMRA cells.

The chain carries TRBV9 and TRBJ2-7; D perhaps matches TRBD2 (6 bases). This receptor was taken from a human donor with multiple sclerosis. The sequenced material came from CD8+ T cells from PBMCs. The CDR3 is CASSVAGEPYHEQYF. The CDR3 DNA reads TGTGCCAGCAGCGTAGCGGGGGAACCCTACCACGAGCAGTACTTC. Combining the CDR3 with reference TRBV9 and TRBJ2-7 gives the whole variable domain DSGVTQTPKHLITATGQRVTLRCSPRSGDLSVYWYQQSLDQGLQFLIQYYNGEERAKGNILERFSAQQFPDLHSELNLSSLELGDSALYFCASSVAGEPYHEQYFGPGTRLTVT.